This is a list of T cell receptor beta chains from one sample in a study of blood T cell repertoires in COVID-19. Clones were sequenced by immunoSEQ multiplex PCR, and TCRdb holds only the in-frame ones, with some missing. The sample contains under 200,000 clones, approximately 85% of which appear only once. Sequencing input: PBMCs or T cells enriched from blood (not recorded which). These receptors came from a man in his forties with acute COVID-19. CDR3s include the opening cysteine and the closing phenylalanine or tryptophan. D genes are given only for firm matches. The size of a clone is reported for some rows only, either as once, few or many, or as a class for expanded clones.

-	TRBV28	TRBJ1-5	few	CASSLIGRESIPQHF	TGTGCCAGCAGTTTAATTGGGAGGGAATCTATACCCCAGCATTTT
-	TRBV5-4	TRBJ2-2	-	CASSSRATLVTGELFF	TGTGCCAGCAGCTCACGCGCGACACTAGTAACCGGGGAGCTGTTTTTT
-	TRBV7-9	TRBJ1-5	-	CASSLGQINQPQHF	TGTGCCAGCAGCTTAGGACAGATCAATCAGCCCCAGCATTTT
TRBD1	TRBV9	TRBJ1-5	-	CASSAGTGGGQPQHF	TGTGCCAGCAGCGCCGGGACAGGGGGAGGGCAGCCCCAGCATTTT
-	TRBV3-1/TRBV3-2	TRBJ1-2	-	CASSQGGSVGYTF	TGTGCCAGCAGCCAAGGCGGATCTGTCGGCTACACCTTC
-	TRBV6-1	TRBJ2-1	-	CASSEFGGSSYNEQFF	TGTGCCAGCAGTGAATTTGGCGGCAGCTCCTACAATGAGCAGTTCTTC
-	TRBV2	TRBJ2-7	-	CASRPSGLSYEQYF	TGTGCCAGCCGTCCCTCGGGACTCTCCTACGAGCAGTACTTC
TRBD1	TRBV6-1	TRBJ1-1	-	CASSERDRGRRGGWGIFGFF	TGTGCCAGCAGTGAAAGGGACAGGGGGCGGAGGGGAGGCTGGGGAATTTTTGGTTTCTTT
TRBD1	TRBV18	TRBJ1-1	once	CASSRTGNTEAFF	TGTGCCAGCTCCCGGACAGGGAACACTGAAGCTTTCTTT
TRBD2	TRBV4-1	TRBJ2-7	few	CASSQGTSGRVYEQYF	TGCGCCAGCAGCCAAGGGACTAGCGGAAGAGTCTACGAGCAGTACTTC
-	TRBV6-5	TRBJ2-1	-	CASRRSEGVNEQFF	TGTGCCAGCCGCCGTTCGGAGGGAGTGAATGAGCAGTTCTTC